A few counts support the clone carrying this TCR beta chain. Its target is not known. The data were taken from a study of T cell repertoires in cytomegalovirus infection. Study-level information: The public TCR beta signatures pointed to both CMV infection and matching HLA type. Study-level points and caveats: Identification of carriers of CMV plus the relevant HLA was performed using cumulative public TCR beta family frequency. There were HLA-C-restricted CMV-specific TCR beta clonotypes dominating the ex vivo response.

The CDR3 has 18 amino acids. Germline V gene data show CDR1 as MGHRA and CDR2 as YSYEKL. J gave up 3 bases and V 0 bases, and 11 bases lay outside the gene matches. TCRdb re-derived calls from the reads in MiXCR, one entry per CDR3 protein. The sample has hundreds of thousands of distinct CDR3 sequences, around 35% seen once. This chain uses TRBV4-1 with TRBJ2-1; 7 bases agree with TRBD2. Sequencing was performed on cultured PBMCs, taken from culture after CMV antigen stimulation. This receptor was taken from a human donor in good health (CMV status not recorded). Some clones in this sample may be carry-over from other donors' samples. The chain's CDR3 is CASSQDPPWGGDYNEQFF. The CDR3 region has the DNA TGCGCCAGCAGCCAAGACCCGCCCTGGGGGGGGGACTACAATGAGCAGTTCTTC.